This T cell receptor beta chain was recorded in a study of T cell changes during pregnancy in multiple sclerosis. TCRdb's copy holds only in-frame clones and misses some; the assay was immunoSEQ multiplex PCR. The table lists tens of thousands of clones, around 88% of them singletons. This TCR was recovered from a female donor in good health, enrolled as a control in a pregnancy study. The starting material was CD4+ T cells from peripheral blood mononuclear cells, obtained in the first trimester of pregnancy.

The CDR3 spells CASSFRQGSPQHF. The CDR3 DNA is TGCGCCAGCAGCTTTCGACAGGGATCGCCCCAGCATTTT. The chain combines TRBV5-1 with TRBJ1-5; 7 bases are shared with TRBD1. Trimming removed 2 bases from V and 9 bases from J; junction bases left unmatched: 5. The CDR3 length is 13 residues. Germline V CDR1 and CDR2: SGHRS, YFSETQ.